The TCR beta chain described here comes from a study of blood T cell repertoires in COVID-19. Study-level information: Sample material is recorded as cDNA or gDNA derived from T cells, B-cell-depleted T cells, or PBMCs.

From germline, CDR1 is SGHNT and CDR2 YYREEE (reference sequence). The CDR3 spans 13 residues. V shed 0 bases and J shed 4 bases, with 7 bases lying between them. Participants spanned ages roughly 18 to 90 years and resided in 20 to 30 US areas. Cohorts were assigned according to the clinical history that participants reported. Among Cohort 3 donors, those recovered had two negative PCRs, clearance, or symptom resolution. Assay used: immunoSEQ multiplex PCR; TCRdb lists only in-frame clones, some missing. This sample has fewer than 200,000 clones, with roughly 84% found just once. This chain links TRBV5-4 with TRBJ1-1; perhaps TRBD1 as D (5 bases). Source material: PBMCs or T cells enriched from blood (not recorded which). The receptor was derived from a man aged 55 to 70 who had recovered from COVID-19. CDR3: CASSLATVTEAFF. The CDR3 DNA reads as TGTGCCAGCAGCTTGGCGACAGTCACTGAAGCTTTCTTT.